These 8 T cell receptor beta chains were sequenced from one sample in a study of spatial heterogeneity in lung cancer. TCRdb analysed the 5' RACE reads with MiXCR anew, one entry per CDR3 protein. The data contain about 23,000 distinct CDR3 sequences, 3.3% of them singletons. Time point of the sample: sample taken at primary tumor resection. Sequenced here: PBMCs, sampled at surgery. Receptors originate from a female donor with early-stage non-small cell lung cancer.

This clonotype showed up just a few times. The chain uses TRBV6-5 and TRBJ2-5; D remains unclear. The CDR3 is 14 amino acids. The V end was cut by 3 bases, the J end by 6 bases, with 14 bases between. Germline CDR1 reads MNHEY; CDR2 reads SVGAGI. The CDR3 region has the DNA TGTGCCAGCAGTTATTTCGAGACGAGAAAGACCCAGTACTTC. Translation gives CASSYFETRKTQYF.

There are many counts of this clonotype. This chain connects TRBV29-1 to TRBJ1-4, with 10 bases identical to TRBD1. The CDR3 loop spans 13 amino acids. The germline V gene encodes CDR1 SQVTM and CDR2 ANQGSEA. V dropped 6 bases and J dropped 4; count of bases not matched to a gene: 2. DNA for the CDR3: TGCAGCGTCCGGGACAGGGGTAATGAAAAACTGTTTTTT. Residues: CSVRDRGNEKLFF. Full variable domain (missing parts from reference TRBV29-1 and TRBJ1-4): SAVISQKPSRDICQRGTSLTIQCQVDSQVTMMFWYRQQPGQSLTLIATANQGSEATYESGFVIDKFPISRPNLTFSTLTVSNMSPEDSSIYLCSVRDRGNEKLFFGSGTQLSVL.

By proportion, this clonotype is medium-sized. The rearrangement links TRBV10-3 to TRBJ2-3; 10 bases are shared with TRBD2. The CDR3 is 14 amino acids. CDR1 is ENHRY, CDR2 SYGVKD, per germline. V trimming: 7 bases; J trimming: 2 bases; junction bases outside the gene matches: 3. Here the CDR3 reads CAIMTSGPTDTQYF. The CDR3 nucleotides read TGTGCCATCATGACTAGCGGGCCCACAGATACGCAGTATTTT.

This clonotype has at least ten counts. The rearrangement joins TRBV9 to TRBJ2-1, with 15 bases matching TRBD2. In germline, CDR1 is SGDLS, CDR2 YYNGEE. J lost 0 bases, V lost 3 bases, and 13 bases had no gene match. The CDR3 consists of 21 residues. CDR3 sequence reads: CASSAPGGTSGRPFSYNEQFF. In DNA, the CDR3 is TGTGCCAGCAGCGCTCCCGGGGGGACTAGCGGGAGGCCCTTCTCCTACAATGAGCAGTTCTTC. Drawing the rest from reference TRBV9 and TRBJ2-1, the complete variable domain is DSGVTQTPKHLITATGQRVTLRCSPRSGDLSVYWYQQSLDQGLQFLIQYYNGEERAKGNILERFSAQQFPDLHSELNLSSLELGDSALYFCASSAPGGTSGRPFSYNEQFFGPGTRLTVL.

This clonotype was observed many times. Relative to the germline gene, one junction end is altered; a read error may explain this. This sequence joins TRBV6-1 and TRBJ1-1; 8 nucleotides agree with TRBD1. The V gene's germline CDR1 is MNHNS and CDR2 SASEGT. CDR3 length: 11 amino acids. CDR3 sequence (DNA): TGTGCGAGCAGGGGGCGGACTGAAGCTTTCTTT. Its translation is CASRGRTEAFF.

This clonotype showed up many times. V and J are TRBV10-1 and TRBJ2-7; D is possibly TRBD2 (6 bases). The V end lost 3 bases, the J end lost 2 bases, and 14 bases lay between the germline ends. In germline, CDR1 is WNHNN, CDR2 SYGVQD (reference sequence). This CDR3 spans 15 amino acids. CDR3 protein: CASSDPGGRTYEQYF. The CDR3 DNA is TGCGCCAGCAGTGACCCTGGAGGGAGAACCTACGAGCAGTACTTC.

This clonotype was counted ten times or more. The V gene is TRBV20-1, the J gene TRBJ2-2, with D perhaps matching TRBD1 or TRBD2 (5 bases each). V was pared by 5 bases and J by 1 base, with 11 bases between. Germline-derived CDR1 and CDR2 are DFQATT and SNEGSKA (reference sequence). The CDR3 consists of 14 residues. The DNA of the CDR3 is TGCAGTGCTCCGGGGCGGAAGAACACCGGGGAGCTGTTTTTT. Protein: CSAPGRKNTGELFF.

This clonotype was observed at least ten times. The chain employs TRBV11-2 and TRBJ2-1; the match to TRBD2 covers 9 bases. CDR1 is SGHAT, CDR2 FQNNGV, per germline. Trimming at V came to 5 bases and at J to 5 bases, leaving 10 bases not matched to a gene. This CDR3 spans 16 amino acids. The chain's CDR3 is CASSPIAGAHHNEQFF. CDR3 coding DNA: TGTGCCAGCAGCCCGATAGCGGGAGCTCACCACAATGAGCAGTTCTTC.